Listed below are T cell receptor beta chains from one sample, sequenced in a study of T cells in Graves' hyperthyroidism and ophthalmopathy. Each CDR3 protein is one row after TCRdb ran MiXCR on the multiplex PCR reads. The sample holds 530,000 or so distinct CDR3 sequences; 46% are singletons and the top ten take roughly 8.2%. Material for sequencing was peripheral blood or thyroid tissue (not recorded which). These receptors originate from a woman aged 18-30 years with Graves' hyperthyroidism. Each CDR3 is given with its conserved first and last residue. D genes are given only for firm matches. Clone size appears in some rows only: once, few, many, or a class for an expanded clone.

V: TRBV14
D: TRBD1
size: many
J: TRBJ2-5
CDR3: CASSQAGTGRSETQYF
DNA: TGTGCCAGCAGCCAGGCCGGGACAGGGAGATCAGAGACCCAGTACTTC

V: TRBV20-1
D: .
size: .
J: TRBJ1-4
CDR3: CSAREQATNEKLFF
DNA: TGCAGTGCTAGAGAACAGGCAACTAATGAAAAACTGTTTTTT

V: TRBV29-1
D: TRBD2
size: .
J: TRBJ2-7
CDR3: CSVLAGPSYEQYF
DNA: TGCAGCGTTTTAGCGGGCCCTTCCTACGAGCAGTACTTC

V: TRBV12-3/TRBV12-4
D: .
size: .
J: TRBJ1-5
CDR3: CASSFSGTHYEHF
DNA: TGTGCCAGCAGTTTCTCCGGGACACACTACGAGCATTTT

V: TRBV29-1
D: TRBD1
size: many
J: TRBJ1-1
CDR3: CSVQGQPNTEAFF
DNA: TGCAGCGTTCAGGGACAGCCTAACACTGAAGCTTTCTTT

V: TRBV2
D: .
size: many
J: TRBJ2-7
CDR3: CASRLRGPNYEQYF
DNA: TGTGCCAGCAGGTTACGCGGTCCGAACTACGAGCAGTACTTC

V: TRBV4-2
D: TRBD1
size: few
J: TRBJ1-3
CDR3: CASSRLQGGRGGNTIYF
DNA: TGTGCCAGCAGCCGGCTACAGGGGGGGAGAGGTGGAAACACCATATATTTT

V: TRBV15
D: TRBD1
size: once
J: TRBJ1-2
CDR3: CATTSYDRGRGGYTF
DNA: TGTGCCACCACCTCGTACGACAGGGGCCGTGGCGGCTACACCTTC

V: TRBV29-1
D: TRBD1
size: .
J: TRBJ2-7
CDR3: CSVTTGREQYF
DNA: TGCAGCGTAACGACAGGGCGCGAGCAGTACTTC

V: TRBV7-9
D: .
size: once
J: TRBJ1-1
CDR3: CASSISGTSNEAFF
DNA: TGTGCCAGCAGCATCTCCGGGACTAGCAATGAAGCTTTCTTT

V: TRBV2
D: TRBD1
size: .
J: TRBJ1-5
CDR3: CASSLQGGYPQHF
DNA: TGTGCCAGCAGTCTACAGGGGGGCTATCCCCAGCATTTT

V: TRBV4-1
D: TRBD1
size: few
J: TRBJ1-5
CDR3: CASSQLSGTGGNQPQHF
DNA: TGCGCCAGCAGCCAATTGTCAGGGACAGGGGGTAATCAGCCCCAGCATTTT

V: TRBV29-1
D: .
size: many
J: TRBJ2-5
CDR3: CSVEAADQETQYF
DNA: TGCAGCGTTGAGGCGGCAGACCAAGAGACCCAGTACTTC

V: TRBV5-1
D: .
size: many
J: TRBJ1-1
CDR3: CASSLGRSNTEAFF
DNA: TGCGCCAGCAGCTTGGGGCGGTCGAACACTGAAGCTTTCTTT

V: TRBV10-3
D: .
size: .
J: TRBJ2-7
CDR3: CASSYDRQTYEQYF
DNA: TGTGCCAGCAGTTATGACAGACAGACCTACGAGCAGTACTTC

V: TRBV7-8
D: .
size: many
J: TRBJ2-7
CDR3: CASSLGGHYEQYF
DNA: TGTGCCAGCAGTTTGGGGGGCCACTACGAGCAGTACTTC

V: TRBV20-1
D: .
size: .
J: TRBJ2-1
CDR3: CSARPVGVDEQFF
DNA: TGCAGTGCTAGACCCGTCGGGGTCGATGAGCAGTTCTTC

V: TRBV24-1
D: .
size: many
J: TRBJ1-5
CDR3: CATSVDGNQPQHF
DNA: TGTGCCACCAGTGTTGATGGCAATCAGCCCCAGCATTTT

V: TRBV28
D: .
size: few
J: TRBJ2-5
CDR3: CASSLWDQETQYF
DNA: TGTGCCAGCAGTTTATGGGACCAAGAGACCCAGTACTTC

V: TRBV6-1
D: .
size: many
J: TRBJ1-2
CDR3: CASSEWGSYGYTF
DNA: TGTGCCAGCAGTGAATGGGGATCCTATGGCTACACCTTC

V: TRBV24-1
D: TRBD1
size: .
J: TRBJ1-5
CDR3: CATSDINRGRDGEHF
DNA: TGTGCCACCAGTGACATTAACAGGGGGCGAGATGGCGAGCATTTT

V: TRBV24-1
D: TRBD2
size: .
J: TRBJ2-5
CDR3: CATRGLAGRQGTQYF
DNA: TGTGCCACCAGAGGACTAGCGGGACGCCAAGGGACCCAGTACTTC

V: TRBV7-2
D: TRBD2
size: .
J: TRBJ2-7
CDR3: CASSYGLAGEQYF
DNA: TGTGCCAGCAGCTACGGACTAGCCGGGGAGCAGTACTTC

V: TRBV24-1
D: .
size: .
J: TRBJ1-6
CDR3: CATSDGKTNSPLHF
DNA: TGTGCCACCAGTGATGGGAAGACTAATTCACCCCTCCACTTT

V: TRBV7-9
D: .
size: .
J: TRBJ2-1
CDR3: CASSQEGWDEQFF
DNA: TGCGCCAGCAGCCAGGAGGGATGGGATGAGCAGTTCTTC

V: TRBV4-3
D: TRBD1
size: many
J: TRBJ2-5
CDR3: CASSHDPGQGKTQYF
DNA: TGCGCCAGCAGCCATGACCCGGGACAGGGAAAGACCCAGTACTTC

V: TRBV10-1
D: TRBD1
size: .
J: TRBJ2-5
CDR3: CASSQDEGAQETQYF
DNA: TGCGCCAGCAGCCAAGACGAGGGGGCCCAAGAGACCCAGTACTTC

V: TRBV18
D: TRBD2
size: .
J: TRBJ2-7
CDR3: CASSWGASGLGEQYF
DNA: TGTGCCAGCTCATGGGGCGCTAGCGGGTTAGGCGAGCAGTACTTC

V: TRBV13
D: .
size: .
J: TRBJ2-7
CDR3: CASSSPGRGLSYEQYF
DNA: TGTGCCAGCAGCTCCCCAGGAAGGGGCCTCTCCTACGAGCAGTACTTC

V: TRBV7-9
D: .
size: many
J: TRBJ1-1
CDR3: CASSLEAGGTEAFF
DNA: TGTGCCAGCAGCTTAGAAGCTGGGGGCACTGAAGCTTTCTTT

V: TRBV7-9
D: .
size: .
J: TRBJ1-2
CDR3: CASRPDGTAYGYTF
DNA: TGTGCCAGCAGGCCGGATGGGACTGCCTATGGCTACACCTTC

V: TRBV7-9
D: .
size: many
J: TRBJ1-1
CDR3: CASSQFGGLPNTEAFF
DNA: TGTGCCAGCAGCCAGTTTGGGGGGCTACCGAACACTGAAGCTTTCTTT

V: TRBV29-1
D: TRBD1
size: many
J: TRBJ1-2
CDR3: CSVRAGQGYYGYTF
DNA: TGCAGCGTCCGCGCGGGACAGGGGTATTATGGCTACACCTTC

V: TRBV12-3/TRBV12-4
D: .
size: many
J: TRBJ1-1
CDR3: CASSGELNTEAFF
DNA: TGTGCCAGCAGCGGGGAACTGAACACTGAAGCTTTCTTT

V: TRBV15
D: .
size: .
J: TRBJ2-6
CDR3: CAAISESEGRGANVLTF
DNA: TGTGCCGCCATCAGTGAGTCTGAAGGGAGAGGGGCCAACGTCCTGACTTTC

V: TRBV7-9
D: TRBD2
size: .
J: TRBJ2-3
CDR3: CASSPTSGRFADTQYF
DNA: TGTGCCAGCAGCCCAACTAGCGGGAGGTTCGCAGATACGCAGTATTTT

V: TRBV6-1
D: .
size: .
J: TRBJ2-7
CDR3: CASRGATYEQYF
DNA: TGTGCCAGCAGGGGCGCAACCTACGAGCAGTACTTC

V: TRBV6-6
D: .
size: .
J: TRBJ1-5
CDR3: CASSEEGLDNQSQHF
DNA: TGTGCCAGCAGTGAAGAGGGGTTGGACAATCAGTCCCAGCATTTT

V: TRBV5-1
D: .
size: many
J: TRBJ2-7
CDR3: CASAGQSTYEQYF
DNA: TGCGCCAGCGCCGGACAGTCGACCTACGAGCAGTACTTC

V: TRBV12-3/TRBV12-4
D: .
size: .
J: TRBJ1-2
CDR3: CASSPLQGTERSYTF
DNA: TGTGCCAGCAGTCCCCTTCAAGGGACTGAAAGAAGCTACACCTTC

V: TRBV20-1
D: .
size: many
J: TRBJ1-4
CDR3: CSARDLTGGGTRTTNEKLFF
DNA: TGCAGTGCTAGAGATCTGACGGGTGGGGGGACCCGCACAACTAATGAAAAACTGTTTTTT

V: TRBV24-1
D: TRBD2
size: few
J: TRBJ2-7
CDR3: CATSDWRGSEQYF
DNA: TGTGCCACCAGTGATTGGCGGGGGTCCGAGCAGTACTTC

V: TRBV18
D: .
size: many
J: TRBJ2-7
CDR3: CASSPPVDDPRPLYEQYF
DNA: TGTGCCAGCTCACCACCGGTCGACGATCCCCGACCCCTCTACGAGCAGTACTTC

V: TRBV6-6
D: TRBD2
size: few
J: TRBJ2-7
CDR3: CASSRGLLAGGGEQYF
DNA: TGTGCCAGCAGCCGCGGTCTACTAGCGGGCGGCGGCGAGCAGTACTTC

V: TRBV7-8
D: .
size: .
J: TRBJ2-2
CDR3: CASSLRQQTANTGELSW
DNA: TGTGCCAGCAGCTTACGCCAACAGACCGCGAACACCGGGGAGCTGTCTTGG

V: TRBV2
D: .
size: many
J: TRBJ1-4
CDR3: CASSDSHLNEKLFF
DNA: TGTGCCAGCAGTGACTCACACCTGAATGAAAAACTGTTTTTT

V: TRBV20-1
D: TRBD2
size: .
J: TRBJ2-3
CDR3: CSARSAGTSAQTQYF
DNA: TGCAGTGCTAGGTCCGCCGGGACTAGCGCACAGACGCAGTATTTT

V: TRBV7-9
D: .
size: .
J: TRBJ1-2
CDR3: CASSSWVF
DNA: TGTGCCAGCAGCTCATGGGTATTC

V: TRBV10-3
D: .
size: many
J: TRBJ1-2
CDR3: CAIGGPGGDGYTF
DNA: TGTGCCATCGGGGGGCCCGGGGGCGATGGCTACACCTTC

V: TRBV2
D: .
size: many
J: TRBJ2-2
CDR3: CASKARGTGELFF
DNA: TGTGCCAGCAAGGCCAGGGGAACCGGGGAGCTGTTTTTT

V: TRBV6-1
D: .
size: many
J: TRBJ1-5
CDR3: CASSERGLDQPQHF
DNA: TGTGCCAGCAGTGAACGGGGGTTGGACCAGCCCCAGCATTTT

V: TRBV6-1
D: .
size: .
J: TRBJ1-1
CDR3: CASSETTDTEAFF
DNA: TGTGCCAGCAGTGAAACGACTGATACTGAAGCTTTCTTT

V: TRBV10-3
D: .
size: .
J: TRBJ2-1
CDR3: CATTGNSGGEQFF
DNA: TGTGCCACCACAGGGAACTCGGGCGGGGAGCAGTTCTTC

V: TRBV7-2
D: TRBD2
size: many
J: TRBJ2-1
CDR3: CASSLGLGYNEQFF
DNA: TGTGCCAGCAGCTTGGGACTAGGCTACAATGAGCAGTTCTTC

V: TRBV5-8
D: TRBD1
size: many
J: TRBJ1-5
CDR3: CASSPTGSYSNQPQHF
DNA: TGTGCCAGCAGCCCGACAGGGTCTTATAGCAATCAGCCCCAGCATTTT

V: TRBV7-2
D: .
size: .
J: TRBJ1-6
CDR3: CASSLESGSPLHF
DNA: TGTGCCAGCAGCTTAGAAAGCGGTTCACCCCTCCACTTT

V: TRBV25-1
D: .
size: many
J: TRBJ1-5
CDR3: CASSELGTSMDQPQHF
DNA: TGTGCCAGCAGTGAATTAGGGACATCTATGGATCAGCCCCAGCATTTT

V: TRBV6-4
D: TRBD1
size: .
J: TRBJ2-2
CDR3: CATGQGNTGELFF
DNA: TGTGCCACGGGACAGGGGAACACCGGGGAGCTGTTTTTT

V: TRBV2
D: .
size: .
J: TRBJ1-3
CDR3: CARAGRVYTIYF
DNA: TGTGCCAGGGCGGGCAGGGTATACACCATATATTTT